This paragraph covers one TCR beta chain sequence. Its antigen specificity is not known. No much larger clonotype is one base removed from it; base qualities were not supplied. The V end gives up 4 bases and the J end 5 bases, leaving 9 bases in the junction not matched to a gene. CDR1 ENHRY and CDR2 SYGVKD were looked up in the germline V gene. Inclusive of the bounding cysteine and phenylalanine, the CDR3 is 15 residues long. CDR3 DNA only is kept here, 45 bases in frame from base 1. The library was prepared using the immunoSEQ multiplex PCR assay. The immuneACCESS repertoire file appears here via TCRdb, limited to in-frame rearrangements. These files lack a portion of the clones; in checked studies, under half of the deficit traces to unresolved V genes, and the cause of the others is not known. In all, the sample holds more than 25,000 clones, and around 94% of those were seen once. Under 7% of the sample is held by the ten biggest clonotypes.

The sample comes from a study of control samples from healthy donors and cancer patients (dated by TCRdb to 2018 to 2020). The rearrangement joined TRBV10-3 to TRBJ1-1, and 8 junctional nucleotides match TRBD1. This TCR came from a man aged 55 to 70 in good health. Sequenced: blood. In nucleotide form, the sequence is TGTGCCATCAGTGCTAATGGACAGGGAAGGACTGAAGCTTTCTTT. Its protein reads: CAISANGQGRTEAFF.